This T cell receptor (beta chain) was observed in a study of untreated major depressive disorder. V was shortened by 3 bases and J by 3 bases, with 17 bases between the two germline ends. The CDR3 has 16 residues. Germline loops: CDR1 WSHSY, CDR2 SAAADI. Method: immunoSEQ multiplex PCR; TCRdb's copy keeps in-frame clones and lacks some. Here the sample spans tens of thousands of clones, roughly 93% being singletons. Each depressed patient was matched pairwise with a non-depressed control on sex, age, current smoking status and body mass index. All participants were of European descent. Participants with major medical conditions, Axis I/II comorbidities, regular medication or illicit drug use were excluded. Typically approximately 96% of enriched cells were CD4+.

Sequencing used CD4+ T cells from PBMCs. The receptor comes from a man aged 25 to 40 in good health. The chain links TRBV10-2 to TRBJ1-1; D is perhaps TRBD1 (6 bases). The CDR3 DNA is TGCGCCAGCAGTGATCTATCGACAGGAGAGGACACTGAAGCTTTCTTT. This encodes CASSDLSTGEDTEAFF.